This T cell receptor beta chain derives from a study of cytomegalovirus exposure and HLA in healthy donors (dated by TCRdb to about 2017). About the full investigation: The 500 to 800 repertoires of the first cohort and the 95 to 150 validation repertoires were produced on the same platform, according to a later analysis. The study aimed to test whether signatures of past pathogen exposure could be identified by cataloging public T cell receptors. Besides the first cohort of approximately 710 subjects, a separate validation cohort made up of 120 different subjects was used. The study combined high-throughput TCR immunosequencing, statistical association of individual TCRs with disease status, and machine learning to predict cytomegalovirus infection status.

The donors were included in the validation cohort of over a hundred subjects, a group kept apart from the roughly 670-subject first cohort. The CDR3 has 14 amino acids, counting the end cysteine and phenylalanine. Only CDR3 DNA remains: 42 bases, in frame from the first base. The germline V gene yields SNHLY for CDR1 and FYNNEI for CDR2. V is reduced by 6 bases and J by 5 bases, leaving a spacing of 16 bases between them. The library was prepared using the immunoSEQ multiplex PCR assay. For the original study's pipeline: To diagnose cytomegalovirus status from the catalog of TCR beta chain sequences, a statistical classification framework was built. The source is immuneACCESS, and TCRdb retained only in-frame sequences with V and J called. Part of the clones is not carried over; for the studies checked, unresolved V genes explain less than half of this, and the remainder is unexplained. The V and J calls and clone size come from that table; D and trimming were worked out from the DNA. In this sample the table shows 190,000 or so clones, 80% to 90% of which occur a single time. The ten largest clonotypes hold around 15% of the sample.

Summary of the overall study and its limitations: Across donors, most TCR sequences were observed very rarely, whereas some public TCRs were present in many individuals. The classifier was reported to diagnose cytomegalovirus status with high specificity and sensitivity in both the original and validation cohorts. Subsequent analysis determined that TCRs grouped into clusters in the first cohort also showed a tendency toward co-occurrence across the roughly 120 validation repertoires, and about 93% of cluster scores exceeded 0. In the study, 150 to 200 TCR beta chains were listed as associated with cytomegalovirus. Three of the identified cytomegalovirus-associated TCR beta chains were confirmed in vitro to be specific for cytomegalovirus antigens. The authors suggested that the approach could potentially be generalized to other disease states and immunological phenotypes. A later analysis had no HLA typing for the validation cohort, so co-occurrence there was scored across all 110 or so repertoires.

Concerning this clone: The antigen this receptor binds is unknown. Base qualities are not recorded, but no much larger clone differs from it by a single base.

The receptor's source is a woman younger than 45 in good health and CMV-seropositive. Recombination connected TRBV2 to TRBJ2-5; the D gene is perhaps TRBD1, from 7 matching bases. Material for sequencing was PBMCs. The DNA sequence is given as TGTGCCAGCAGCCCTACCAGGGGGAGGGAGACCCAGTACTTC. It translates as CASSPTRGRETQYF.